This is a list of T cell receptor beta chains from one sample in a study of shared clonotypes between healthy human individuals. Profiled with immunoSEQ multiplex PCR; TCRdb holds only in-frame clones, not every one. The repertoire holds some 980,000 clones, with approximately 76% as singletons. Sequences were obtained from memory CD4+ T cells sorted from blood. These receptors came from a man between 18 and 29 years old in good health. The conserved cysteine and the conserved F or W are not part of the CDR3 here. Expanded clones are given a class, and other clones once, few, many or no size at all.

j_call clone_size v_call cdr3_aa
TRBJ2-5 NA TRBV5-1 ASNVGRYQETQY
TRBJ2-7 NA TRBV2 ASSLTGAYEQY
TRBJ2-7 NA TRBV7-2 ASSPRASGRNNEQY
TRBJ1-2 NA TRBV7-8 ASSLPGGYGYT
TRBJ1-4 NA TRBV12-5 ASGLGTGKTNEKLF
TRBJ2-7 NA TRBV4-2 ASSPISGVKYEQY
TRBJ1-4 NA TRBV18 ASSPSRDRANEKLF
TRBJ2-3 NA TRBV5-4 ASSLLLAGHTDTQY
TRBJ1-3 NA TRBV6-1 ASTLSSGNTIY
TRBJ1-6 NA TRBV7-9 ASSRAPTDNSPLH
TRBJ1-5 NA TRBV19 ASQQGPGNQPQH
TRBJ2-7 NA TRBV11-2 ASSTVGGDTRIHEQY
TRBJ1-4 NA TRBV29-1 SGRLVGEEKLF
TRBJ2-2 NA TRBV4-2 ASSQTIVRDRGLNTGELF
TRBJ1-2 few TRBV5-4 ASTRDPETYGYT
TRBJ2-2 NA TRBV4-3 ASSQVPERHNTGELF
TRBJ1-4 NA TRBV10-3 AISVLRGEKLF
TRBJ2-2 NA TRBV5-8 ASSFDRVGAGELF
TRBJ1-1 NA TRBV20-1 SARDRAEAF
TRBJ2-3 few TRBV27 ASSLSRQGARDTQY
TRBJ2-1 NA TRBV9 ASSVDLGRSGEQF
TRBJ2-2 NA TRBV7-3 ASSLRHDGELF
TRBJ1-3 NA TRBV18 ASSPQGSSNTIY
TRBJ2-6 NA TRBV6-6 ASSSPGPTGANVLT
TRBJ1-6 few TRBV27 ASRFGRANSPLH
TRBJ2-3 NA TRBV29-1 SVELGSWTSRHTDTQY
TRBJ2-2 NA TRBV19 ASSIERFETGTGELF
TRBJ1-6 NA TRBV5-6 ASSLAVGNSPLH
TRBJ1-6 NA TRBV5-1 ASSLGPTGSPLH
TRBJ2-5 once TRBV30 AWTSAGETQY
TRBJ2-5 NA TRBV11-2 ASSPSGGLAEETQY
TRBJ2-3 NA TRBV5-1 ASSYLKDTDTQY
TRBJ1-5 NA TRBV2 ASSDTSNQPQH
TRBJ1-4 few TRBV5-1 ASSPGSATNEKLF
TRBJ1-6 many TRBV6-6 ASRTTGDNSPLH
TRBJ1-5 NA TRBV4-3 ASSLQVGQPQH
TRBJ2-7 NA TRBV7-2 ASSLFRGSEQY
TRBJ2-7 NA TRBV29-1 SVSKARSYEQY
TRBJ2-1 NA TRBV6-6 ASSGAGSSYNEQF
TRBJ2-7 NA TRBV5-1 ASSLQGGSYEQY
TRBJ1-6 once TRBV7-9 ASSLGRMNSPLH
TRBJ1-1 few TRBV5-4 ASSPTRTRSAEAF
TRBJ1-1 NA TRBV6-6 ASSYSRVNTEAF
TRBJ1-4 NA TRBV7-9 ASSRLGTGLF
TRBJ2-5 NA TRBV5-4 ASSSGLAGGSAETQY
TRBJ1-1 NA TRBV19 ASKGLTEAF
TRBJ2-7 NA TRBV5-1 ASSLAAESSYEQY
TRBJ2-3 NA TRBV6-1 ASTRAGAQDTQY
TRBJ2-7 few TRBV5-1 ASSRDLGYEQY
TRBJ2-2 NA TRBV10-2 ASSGLANTGELF
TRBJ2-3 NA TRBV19 ASSGPQGAQDTQY